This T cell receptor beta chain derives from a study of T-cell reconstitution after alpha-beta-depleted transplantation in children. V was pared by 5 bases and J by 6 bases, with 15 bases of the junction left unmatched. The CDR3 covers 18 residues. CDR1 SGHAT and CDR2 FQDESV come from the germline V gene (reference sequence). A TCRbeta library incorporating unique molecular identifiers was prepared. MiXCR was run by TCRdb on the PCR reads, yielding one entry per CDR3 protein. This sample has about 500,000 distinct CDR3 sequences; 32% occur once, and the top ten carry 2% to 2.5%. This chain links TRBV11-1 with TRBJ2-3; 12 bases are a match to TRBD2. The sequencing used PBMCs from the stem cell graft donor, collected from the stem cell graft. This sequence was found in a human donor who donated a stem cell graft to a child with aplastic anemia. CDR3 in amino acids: CASSRLAGGPDLSDTQYF. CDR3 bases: TGTGCCAGCAGCCGTCTAGCGGGAGGGCCGGACTTGAGCGATACGCAGTATTTT.